One and the same sample provided the 19 T cell receptor beta chains below, sequenced in a study of blood T cell repertoires in COVID-19. Here immunoSEQ multiplex PCR was the method, and the copy in TCRdb shows in-frame clones only, minus some. The profile shows about 48,000 clones, over 75% of them singletons. The specimen was peripheral blood. The receptors come from an older woman with acute or convalescent COVID-19.

The chain couples TRBV28 to TRBJ1-3, with TRBD1 as a possible D gene (6 bases). V gave up 3 bases and J gave up 4 bases, with 16 bases separating them. The CDR3 length is 16 residues. Germline lookup yields CDR1 MDHEN and CDR2 SYDVKM. The CDR3 loop is CASSFYNRAWGNTIYF. The CDR3 DNA is TGTGCCAGCAGTTTTTATAACAGGGCTTGGGGAAACACCATATATTTT. The entire variable domain, with the rest obtained from reference TRBV28 and TRBJ1-3, is as follows: DVKVTQSSRYLVKRTGEKVFLECVQDMDHENMFWYRQDPGLGLRLIYFSYDVKMKEKGDIPEGYSVSREKKERFSLILESASTNQTSMYLCASSFYNRAWGNTIYFGEGSWLTVV.

The chain recombines TRBV6-5 with TRBJ2-2; D is ambiguous. Trimming removed 11 bases at V and 5 bases at J, with 12 bases between. This CDR3 comprises 12 residues. CDR1 is MNHEY and CDR2 is SVGAGI in the germline V gene. The CDR3 nucleotides are TGTGCCGCCAAAGTGCGTACCGGGGAGCTGTTTTTT. It codes for CAAKVRTGELFF.

The chain recombines TRBV3-1 (or the pseudogene TRBV3-2) with TRBJ2-7, with D possibly matching TRBD1 (6 bases). CDR1 is LGHDT and CDR2 is YNNKEL in the germline V gene (reference sequence). This CDR3 contains 15 residues. Trimming cost V 4 bases and J 2 bases, with 15 bases left between them. CDR3 sequence (DNA): TGTGCCAGCAGCCTCCGAGGGGCAGGGGCCTACGAGCAGTACTTC. Amino acids: CASSLRGAGAYEQYF.

The V call is TRBV7-3, the J call TRBJ2-1; D possibly corresponds to TRBD1 (6 bases). Between the trimmed V and J ends, which lost 5 bases and 6 bases, there was a span of 14 bases. Per germline, CDR1 SGHTA and CDR2 FQGTGA. The CDR3 extends over 14 amino acids. CDR3 sequence (DNA): TGTGCCAGCAGCGAATCAGGGGTGGGCAATGAGCAGTTCTTC. Translation: CASSESGVGNEQFF.

This chain links TRBV11-1 with TRBJ2-3; D is possibly TRBD2 (5 bases). CDR1 and CDR2 (germline): SGHAT, FQDESV (reference sequence). This CDR3 is 15 amino acids long. V was cut by 2 bases and J by 0 bases, with 9 bases left in between. CDR3 amino acids: CASSLSRGSTDTQYF. As DNA, the CDR3 is TGTGCCAGCAGCTTATCTCGCGGGAGCACAGATACGCAGTATTTT.

The CDR3 here is CASTRTGPSNYGYTF. CDR3 nucleotides: TGTGCCAGCACCAGAACAGGCCCCTCTAACTATGGCTACACCTTC. The gene calls are TRBV7-2 and TRBJ1-2; D is perhaps TRBD1 (5 bases). CDR1 and CDR2 from the germline V gene are SGHTA and FQGNSA. With 7 bases removed from V and 0 bases from J, the gap between germline ends came to 15 bases. The CDR3 covers 15 residues.

This chain connects TRBV7-3 to TRBJ2-1; D might be TRBD2 (6 bases). Trimming pared 5 bases from V and 0 bases from J, leaving 17 bases between. The CDR3 sequence is 17 residues long. Germline V gene lookup returns CDR1 SGHTA and CDR2 FQGTGA. This CDR3 reads CASSPNPRGSSYNEQFF. CDR3 coding DNA: TGTGCCAGCAGCCCAAACCCCCGGGGGAGCTCCTACAATGAGCAGTTCTTC.

This clone was counted a few times. The genes are TRBV6-6 and TRBJ2-6; no clear D. CDR1 is MNHNY, CDR2 SVGAGI, per germline (reference sequence). This CDR3 has 13 residues. The ends were cut back, 7 bases at V and 2 bases at J, with 6 bases in the middle. For the CDR3, the DNA is TGTGCCAGCAAGCCCCCTGGGGCCAACGTCCTGACTTTC. It encodes CASKPPGANVLTF.

The gene calls are TRBV5-1 and TRBJ2-3; 7 positions agree with TRBD1. Germline CDR1 reads SGHRS; CDR2 reads YFSETQ. J gave up 2 bases and V 7 bases, and 7 bases lay outside the gene matches. This CDR3 is built from 14 residues. The CDR3 protein is CASSQGVVTDTQYF. The CDR3 DNA follows: TGCGCCAGCTCCCAGGGGGTTGTCACAGATACGCAGTATTTT.

As regards this clone: Sequence at one end of the junction differs from germline and may be a read error. J is TRBJ1-6 and V is TRBV4-1; 10 positions match TRBD1. This CDR3 is 12 amino acids long. The germline V gene has CDR1 MGHRA and CDR2 YSYEKL. The CDR3 here is CASSHVGQGPIF. CDR3 sequence (DNA): TGCGCCAGCAGCCACGTGGGACAGGGGCCGATCTTT.

This chain links TRBV12-5 with TRBJ1-5; a possible D gene is TRBD1 (6 bases). The V end was cut by 0 bases, the J end by 6 bases, with 24 bases between. The CDR3 sequence is 19 residues long. Per germline, CDR1 LGHNT and CDR2 FRNRAP. As DNA, the CDR3 is TGTGCTAGTGGTTTGGTTAGTTCACAGGGAAGGAAGCAGGGTCAGCCCCAGCATTTT. This codes for CASGLVSSQGRKQGQPQHF.

The CDR3 here is CASSPGGLETQYF. CDR3 in DNA: TGTGCCAGCAGCCCCGGGGGATTGGAGACCCAGTACTTC. The J gene is TRBJ2-5, the V gene TRBV3-1 (or the pseudogene TRBV3-2); perhaps TRBD2 as D (6 bases). Looked up from germline, CDR1 is LGHDT and CDR2 is YNNKEL (reference sequence). Between the trimmed V and J ends, which lost 4 bases and 5 bases, there was a span of 11 bases. This CDR3 spans 13 amino acids.

This chain links TRBV7-8 with TRBJ2-7; 9 bases line up with TRBD1. Germline assignment: CDR1 SGHVS and CDR2 FQNEAQ. The CDR3 has 16 residues. V was pared by 6 bases and J by 2 bases, with 11 bases of the junction left unmatched. The CDR3: CASSPRLGQGTYEQYF. CDR3 bases: TGTGCCAGCAGTCCGAGGTTGGGACAGGGAACCTACGAGCAGTACTTC.

This clone was counted once. A junction end diverges from the germline sequence, so it may reflect a read error. V usage is TRBV9 and J usage is TRBJ2-1, with unresolved D. The germline CDR1 and CDR2 sequences are SGDLS and YYNGEE. The CDR3 runs to 13 residues. The CDR3 DNA reads as TGTGCCAGCAGCGTTATCTCCTCCAATGAGCAGTTCTTC. The encoded protein is CASSVISSNEQFF.

The V call is TRBV9, the J call TRBJ2-3, with a weak D call TRBD2 (6 bases). Trimming took off 7 bases at V and 5 bases at J, with 17 bases between the two ends. This CDR3 comprises 14 residues. Germline CDR1 is SGDLS and CDR2 is YYNGEE. The CDR3 DNA sequence: TGTGCCAGCGAAATAGGCCAGGGAGGAGATACGCAGTATTTT. Its protein is CASEIGQGGDTQYF.

The rearrangement links TRBV19 to TRBJ2-5; TRBD1 agrees at 8 bases. Trimming removed 4 bases from V and 5 bases from J; junction bases left unmatched: 9. This CDR3 contains 15 residues. The germline gives CDR1 LNHDA, CDR2 SQIVND (reference sequence). The CDR3 DNA follows: TGTGCCAGTAGTACACGGACAGGGTTTGGGGAGACCCAGTACTTC. This codes for CASSTRTGFGETQYF.

V gene TRBV6-5 combines with J gene TRBJ2-2; 10 nucleotides line up with TRBD2. The CDR3 is 16 amino acids. The V segment lost 4 bases and the J segment 5 bases; nucleotides outside the gene matches: 7. CDR1 and CDR2 from the germline V gene are MNHEY and SVGAGI. CDR3 sequence: CASSSGLAVITGELFF. The CDR3 DNA is TGTGCCAGCAGTTCCGGACTAGCGGTAATAACCGGGGAGCTGTTTTTT.

The chain uses TRBV5-4 and TRBJ2-5; D call uncertain. Germline V gives CDR1 SGHNT, CDR2 YYREEE (reference sequence). The CDR3 runs 14 residues. Trimming took 2 bases from V and 4 from J, leaving 12 bases between them. The DNA of the CDR3 is TGTGCCAGCAGCTTAGTCTTCGGGTCAGAGACCCAGTACTTC. Translation: CASSLVFGSETQYF.

Notes on this clone: This sample also contains other DNA sequences that code for the same CDR3. The chain combines TRBV9 with TRBJ1-2; D unresolved. The V end was cut by 0 bases, the J end by 4 bases, with 13 bases between. The germline CDR1 and CDR2 sequences are SGDLS and YYNGEE. The CDR3 consists of 15 residues. Written as DNA, the CDR3 is TGTGCCAGCAGCGTAGGAGGAGGCGAAATCTATGGCTACACCTTC. It is translated as CASSVGGGEIYGYTF.